This T cell receptor beta chain was identified during a study of blood T cell repertoires in COVID-19. The authors' processing: Cell counts per sample came from amplifying reference gene primers. Sequenced by immunoSEQ multiplex PCR; TCRdb stores in-frame clones only, minus some. V and J calls plus clone size are reproduced from that table; the DNA served to infer D and trimming. The table has 400,000 to 450,000 clones, around nine tenths seen once. The CDR3 consists of 14 residues. Germline loops: CDR1 LNHDA, CDR2 SQIVND (reference sequence). V trimming: 8 bases; J trimming: 6 bases; junction bases outside the gene matches: 12.

This clonotype was obtained from a man in his late teens or twenties with COVID-19, enrolled during active disease. J is TRBJ2-7 and V is TRBV19; 8 nucleotides line up with TRBD1. What was sequenced was peripheral blood. The CDR3: CASVDRGKEGEQYF. CDR3 nucleotide sequence: TGTGCCAGTGTCGACAGGGGAAAAGAGGGCGAGCAGTACTTC.